A single TCR beta chain is shown here with its context. The data originate from a study of cytomegalovirus exposure and HLA in healthy donors. Germline-derived CDR1 and CDR2 are LGHNA and YSLEER. The CDR3 contains 15 residues. V was pared by 1 base and J by 6 bases, with 2 bases of the junction left unmatched. Vbeta (60) and Jbeta (13) primers were used in the PCR. Clones were read by immunoSEQ multiplex PCR, and TCRdb kept only the in-frame ones, dropping some. The sample contains roughly 130,000 clones, 80% of which appear only once. The TCR originated in a young man in good health and CMV-seronegative. Sequenced: PBMCs. The J gene is TRBJ2-1, the V gene TRBV4-3; TRBD2 agrees at 11 bases. The CDR3 bases are TGCGCCAGCAGCCAAGGACTAGCGGGAATCAATGAGCAGTTCTTC. It codes for CASSQGLAGINEQFF.